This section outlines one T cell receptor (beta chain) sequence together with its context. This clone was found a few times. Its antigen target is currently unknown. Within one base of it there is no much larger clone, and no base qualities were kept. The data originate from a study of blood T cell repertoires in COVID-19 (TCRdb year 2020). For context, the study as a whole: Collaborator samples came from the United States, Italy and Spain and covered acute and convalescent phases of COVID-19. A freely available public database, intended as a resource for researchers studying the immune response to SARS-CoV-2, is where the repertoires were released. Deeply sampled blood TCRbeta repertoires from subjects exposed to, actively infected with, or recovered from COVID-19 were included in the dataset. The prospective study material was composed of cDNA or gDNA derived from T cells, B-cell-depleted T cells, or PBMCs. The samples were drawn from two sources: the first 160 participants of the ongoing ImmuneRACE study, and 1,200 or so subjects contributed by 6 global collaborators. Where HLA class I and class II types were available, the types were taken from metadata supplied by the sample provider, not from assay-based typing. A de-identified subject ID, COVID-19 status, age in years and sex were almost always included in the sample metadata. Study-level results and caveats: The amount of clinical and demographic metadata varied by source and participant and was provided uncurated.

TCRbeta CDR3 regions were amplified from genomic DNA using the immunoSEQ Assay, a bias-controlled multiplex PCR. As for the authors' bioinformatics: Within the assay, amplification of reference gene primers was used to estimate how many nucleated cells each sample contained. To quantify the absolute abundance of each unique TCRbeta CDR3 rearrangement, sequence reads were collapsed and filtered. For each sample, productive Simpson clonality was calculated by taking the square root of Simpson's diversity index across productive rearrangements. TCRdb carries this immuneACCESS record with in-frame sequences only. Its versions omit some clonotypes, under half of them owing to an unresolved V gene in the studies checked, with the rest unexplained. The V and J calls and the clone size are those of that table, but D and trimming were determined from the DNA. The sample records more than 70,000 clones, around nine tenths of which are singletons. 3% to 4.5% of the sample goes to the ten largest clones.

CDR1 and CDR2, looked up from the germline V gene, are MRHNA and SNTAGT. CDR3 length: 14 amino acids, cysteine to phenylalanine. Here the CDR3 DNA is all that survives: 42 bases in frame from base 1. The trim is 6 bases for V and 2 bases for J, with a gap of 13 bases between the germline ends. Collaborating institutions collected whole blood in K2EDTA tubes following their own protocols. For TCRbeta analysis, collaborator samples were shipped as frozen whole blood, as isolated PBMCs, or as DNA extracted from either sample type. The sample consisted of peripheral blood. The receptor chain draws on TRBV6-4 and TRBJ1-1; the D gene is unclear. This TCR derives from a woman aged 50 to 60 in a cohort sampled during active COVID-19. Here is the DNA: TGTGCCAGCAGGGGCCAGCCAGACAACACTGAAGCTTTCTTT. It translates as CASRGQPDNTEAFF.